This note documents a single TCR beta chain sequence. This clonotype was counted between two and nine times. The antigen it recognizes is unknown. No base qualities exist here, and no much larger clone lies one base off it. The sample is drawn from a study of early T cells in non-severe SARS-CoV-2 infection (dated by TCRdb to about 2021). About the full investigation: Bulk RNA from unsorted whole blood was used for TCR sequencing, so alpha and beta chains could not be paired.

Study-wide findings and limitations: VDJdb matching was skewed toward anti-spike CD8 responses, so virus-specific expansions were likely underestimated and private and CD4 specificities were missed.

Libraries came from 5' RACE. Sequencing used a NextSeq 500. To correct for sequencing error and PCR bias, the TCR library protocol tagged individual cDNA molecules with unique molecular identifiers. Sequencing covered both TCR alpha and beta chains, and within each sample the abundances of alpha and beta sequences were tightly co-correlated. The authors' pipeline ran thus. V gene, J gene and CDR3 annotation of TCR sequences was performed with Decombinator V4. TCRs were defined as expanded if a significant change between any two time points was detected under a Poisson model with p below 0.0001. Abundances of TCRs were expressed as counts per million after normalisation to the total number of TCRs sequenced in each sample. VDJdb, accessed 1 November 2021, was searched for CMV, EBV and SARS-CoV-2 annotated TCRs, with TCRs annotated for multiple antigens excluded. Using fastp at Q25 and MiXCR, TCRdb reprocessed the public reads and kept productive beta chains. Rows are unified per CDR3 protein, each entry keeping the most common DNA and genes. The V and J calls were determined by TCRdb, not by the authors. The sample table lists 75,000 to 80,000 distinct CDR3 sequences, 8.5% to 10% of them with a count of one. The leading ten clones occupy 4.5% to 5% of the sample.

Set within a cohort of healthcare workers in London, UK, this nested case-control study involved weekly PCR testing of nasopharyngeal swabs along with blood sampling. Healthcare workers were recruited between 23 and 31 March 2020, during the week of the UK lockdown, and were followed weekly for up to about 15 weeks. The sample taken for sequencing was whole blood. The source is an adult who was a healthcare worker with PCR-confirmed SARS-CoV-2 infection or an uninfected control (not recorded which).

CDR3 loop: CSASYGTAEAFF. The DNA reads as follows: TGCAGTGCTAGTTACGGGACAGCCGAAGCTTTCTTT. The chain employs TRBV20-1 and TRBJ1-1, with TRBD1 identical over 7 junction bases. V and J are trimmed by 3 bases and 8 bases, and the gene matches miss 6 bases of the junction. The germline V gene (reference sequence) yields DFQATT for CDR1 and SNEGSKA for CDR2. The CDR3 runs 12 amino acids, cysteine and phenylalanine included. Only the CDR3 part of the read is kept: 36 bases, read in frame from the first base.